One sample yielded the 21 T cell receptor beta chains listed below, sequenced in a study of blood T cell repertoires in COVID-19. The protocol was immunoSEQ multiplex PCR, while the TCRdb copy is restricted to in-frame clones and leaves out a portion. The sample holds more than 100,000 clones; roughly 80% are singletons and the top ten take roughly 17%. The sample comprised peripheral blood. The receptor source for this set is an elderly woman with acute or convalescent COVID-19.

This rearrangement joins TRBV5-8 to TRBJ2-1; 11 bases align to TRBD2. V dropped 6 bases and J dropped 3; count of bases not matched to a gene: 5. This CDR3 region has 15 residues. The germline CDR1 and CDR2 sequences are SGHTS and YDEGEE. CDR3 sequence: CASNSGTSGYNEQFF. CDR3 in DNA: TGTGCCAGCAACTCCGGGACTAGCGGCTACAATGAGCAGTTCTTC.

The chain uses TRBV7-6 and TRBJ1-2, with a weak D call TRBD1 (6 bases). The V end lost 5 bases, the J end lost 8 bases, and 18 bases lay between the germline ends. The CDR3 totals 14 residues. Germline V lookup: CDR1 SGHVS, CDR2 FNYEAQ. In DNA, the CDR3 is TGTGCCAGCAGCCCTACCCAACAGGGTCGGGGCTACACCTTC. Protein sequence: CASSPTQQGRGYTF.

The CDR3 nucleotides read TGTGCCAGCAGCTACAGAGGTTCAGCGTGGGACGAGCAGTACTTC. This encodes CASSYRGSAWDEQYF. The rearrangement joins TRBV6-5 to TRBJ2-7; D not certain. Germline CDR1 and CDR2: MNHEY and SVGAGI. The V gene lost 6 bases and the J gene lost 5 bases, with 20 bases spanning the gap. This CDR3 has 15 residues.

V is TRBV7-2 and J is TRBJ2-2; 9 bases are a match to TRBD1. Germline CDR1 SGHTA, CDR2 FQGNSA. The length of the CDR3 is 15 residues. V lost 4 bases, J lost 6 bases, and 6 bases stayed unmatched. This CDR3 reads CASSWDRAGSGELFF. Here the CDR3 DNA reads TGTGCCAGCAGCTGGGACAGGGCAGGGTCCGGGGAGCTGTTTTTT.

This chain uses TRBV12-5 with TRBJ1-6; D gene ambiguous. Germline CDR1 is LGHNT and CDR2 is FRNRAP. The CDR3 totals 13 residues. V shed 1 base and J shed 8 bases, with 6 bases lying between them. The CDR3 sequence: CASGLDIDSPLHF. CDR3 coding DNA: TGTGCTAGTGGTTTGGATATTGATTCACCCCTCCACTTT.

The gene calls are TRBV12-3 or TRBV12-4 and TRBJ1-1; D unclear. The CDR3 has 13 amino acids. Trimming stripped 3 bases from V and 4 bases from J, with 9 bases between. CDR3 residues: CASSFIGSTEAFF. DNA of the CDR3: TGTGCCAGCAGTTTTATAGGGAGCACTGAAGCTTTCTTT.

The rearrangement joins TRBV4-3 to TRBJ2-2; TRBD2 aligns across 10 bases. Trimming cost V 4 bases and J 1 base; bases outside gene matches: 3. The CDR3 loop spans 16 amino acids. Per germline, CDR1 LGHNA and CDR2 YSLEER. The CDR3 coding sequence is TGCGCCAGCAGCCTACTAGCGGGACAGAACACCGGGGAGCTGTTTTTT. The encoded protein is CASSLLAGQNTGELFF.

V usage is TRBV3-1 (or the pseudogene TRBV3-2) and J usage is TRBJ2-1; the match to TRBD2 covers 10 bases. The CDR3 consists of 15 residues. The germline V gene encodes CDR1 LGHDT and CDR2 YNNKEL (reference sequence). The V and J ends lost 2 bases and 8 bases, in that order; junction bases with no gene match: 6. The CDR3: CASSQQAGGGHEQFF. In DNA, the CDR3 is TGTGCCAGCAGCCAACAAGCGGGAGGGGGTCATGAGCAGTTCTTC.

This clone was counted only a few times. The chain carries TRBV7-2 and TRBJ2-5, with D tentatively TRBD1 (5 bases). Germline V gives CDR1 SGHTA, CDR2 FQGNSA. The CDR3 is 15 amino acids. V was pared by 3 bases and J by 2 bases, with 13 bases between. The CDR3 loop reads CASSLGPTVQETQYF. In DNA form, the CDR3 reads TGTGCCAGCAGCTTGGGGCCGACTGTACAAGAGACCCAGTACTTC.

The chain links TRBV7-2 to TRBJ2-5, with 7 bases that match TRBD2. The CDR3 covers 15 residues. Losses at the gene ends were 2 bases for V and 2 bases for J; bases not matched to a gene: 5. Germline CDR1 and CDR2: SGHTA and FQGNSA. CDR3 amino acids: CASSLLRGGQETQYF. The CDR3 nucleotides read TGTGCCAGCAGCTTACTGCGGGGAGGGCAAGAGACCCAGTACTTC.

This sequence joins TRBV4-2 and TRBJ2-3; TRBD2 matches at 8 bases. V was clipped by 3 bases and J by 3 bases; unmatched bases: 8. The CDR3 loop spans 16 amino acids. The germline V gene encodes CDR1 LGHNA and CDR2 YNFKEQ. The CDR3 reads CASSHTTGGRTDTQYF. The DNA for the CDR3 is TGTGCCAGCAGCCATACTACGGGGGGGCGGACAGATACGCAGTATTTT.

The sample holds a few counts of this clone. V and J are TRBV19 and TRBJ1-1, with TRBD1 identical over 8 bases. In germline, CDR1 is LNHDA, CDR2 SQIVND (reference sequence). The junction had 6 bases not matched to a gene; V was cut back by 6 bases and J by 3 bases. CDR3 size: 14 residues. As DNA, the CDR3 is TGTGCCAGTAGCCCTGACAGGGGACACACTGAAGCTTTCTTT. This codes for CASSPDRGHTEAFF. Using reference TRBV19 and TRBJ1-1 for the parts outside the CDR3, the full variable domain is DGGITQSPKYLFRKEGQNVTLSCEQNLNHDAMYWYRQDPGQGLRLIYYSQIVNDFQKGDIAEGYSVSREKKESFPLTVTSAQKNPTAFYLCASSPDRGHTEAFFGQGTRLTVV.

The chain has TRBV10-2 and TRBJ2-1; TRBD2 matches at 9 bases. J was trimmed by 5 bases and V by 6 bases; bases with no gene match: 11. This CDR3 spans 16 amino acids. Germline V CDR1 and CDR2: WSHSY, SAAADI. Here the CDR3 reads CASSTIAGVKNNEQFF. CDR3 DNA sequence: TGCGCCAGCAGCACAATAGCGGGAGTCAAGAACAATGAGCAGTTCTTC.

This clone was counted a few times. This sequence joins TRBV2 and TRBJ2-7, with TRBD1 matching 7 bases. Germline CDR1 and CDR2: SNHLY and FYNNEI. V was pared by 7 bases and J by 2 bases, with 5 bases of the junction left unmatched. The CDR3 extends over 13 amino acids. The CDR3 nucleotides read TGTGCCAGCACCCCGGGACAGACCTACGAGCAGTACTTC. Translating it yields CASTPGQTYEQYF. Full variable domain (missing parts from reference TRBV2 and TRBJ2-7): EPEVTQTPSHQVTQMGQEVILRCVPISNHLYFYWYRQILGQKVEFLVSFYNNEISEKSEIFDDQFSVERPDGSNFTLKIRSTKLEDSAMYFCASTPGQTYEQYFGPGTRLTVT.

The chain links TRBV10-1 to TRBJ1-1; 11 nucleotides match TRBD1. From germline, CDR1 is WNHNN and CDR2 SYGVQD (reference sequence). The CDR3 is 14 amino acids. Losses at the gene ends were 2 bases for V and 5 bases for J; bases not matched to a gene: 1. Here the CDR3 reads CASSEGTGGTEAFF. CDR3 bases: TGCGCCAGCAGTGAGGGGACAGGGGGTACTGAAGCTTTCTTT.

This chain connects TRBV5-8 to TRBJ1-2, with D possibly being TRBD1 (5 bases). Trimming stripped 4 bases from V and 7 bases from J, with 20 bases between. There are 15 residues in the CDR3. Germline V gene lookup returns CDR1 SGHTS and CDR2 YDEGEE. This CDR3 is CASSKLVGFQGGYTF. The CDR3 DNA reads as TGTGCCAGCAGCAAACTGGTGGGGTTTCAGGGTGGCTACACCTTC.

This rearrangement joins TRBV29-1 to TRBJ2-5; the D gene is possibly TRBD1 (6 bases). The CDR3 runs 17 residues. Germline V CDR1 and CDR2: SQVTM, ANQGSEA. The ends were cut back, 6 bases at V and 0 bases at J, with 23 bases in the middle. The CDR3 coding sequence is TGCAGCGTAACGAAAAACCCCCACAGGGAGTACCAAGAGACCCAGTACTTC. This codes for CSVTKNPHREYQETQYF.

The chain is built from TRBV19 and TRBJ1-6; 9 bases align to TRBD1. The CDR3 is 15 amino acids. The germline V gene has CDR1 LNHDA and CDR2 SQIVND (reference sequence). J was trimmed by 3 bases and V by 6 bases; bases with no gene match: 3. The CDR3 loop reads CASSSGQGYNSPLHF. The CDR3 DNA follows: TGTGCCAGTAGCTCGGGACAGGGCTATAATTCACCCCTCCACTTT.

This chain links TRBV12-2 with TRBJ2-3; TRBD1 is the table's D call, not checked against the DNA. TRBV12-2 is assigned pseudogene status. There are 16 residues in the CDR3. The CDR3 DNA sequence: TGTGCAAGTCGTCGCGGACAGAAACCTAGCACAGATACGCAGTATTTT. This codes for CASRRGQKPSTDTQYF.

The J gene is TRBJ1-1, the V gene TRBV6-5; TRBD1 agrees at 9 bases. The CDR3 has 13 residues. V lost 5 bases, J lost 7 bases, and 5 bases stayed unmatched. In germline, CDR1 is MNHEY, CDR2 SVGAGI. The CDR3 protein is CASSTDRGGEAFF. The CDR3 DNA sequence: TGTGCCAGCAGTACTGACAGGGGGGGTGAAGCTTTCTTT.

The count of this clone is one. The J gene is TRBJ2-7, the V gene TRBV18, with 11 bases lining up with TRBD1. V dropped 6 bases and J dropped 5; count of bases not matched to a gene: 15. This CDR3 comprises 17 residues. Germline assignment: CDR1 KGHSH and CDR2 LQKENI. CDR3 in DNA: TGTGCCAGCTCCCCCCGGATGGGGACAGGGGGTATGGACGAGCAGTACTTC. As protein: CASSPRMGTGGMDEQYF.